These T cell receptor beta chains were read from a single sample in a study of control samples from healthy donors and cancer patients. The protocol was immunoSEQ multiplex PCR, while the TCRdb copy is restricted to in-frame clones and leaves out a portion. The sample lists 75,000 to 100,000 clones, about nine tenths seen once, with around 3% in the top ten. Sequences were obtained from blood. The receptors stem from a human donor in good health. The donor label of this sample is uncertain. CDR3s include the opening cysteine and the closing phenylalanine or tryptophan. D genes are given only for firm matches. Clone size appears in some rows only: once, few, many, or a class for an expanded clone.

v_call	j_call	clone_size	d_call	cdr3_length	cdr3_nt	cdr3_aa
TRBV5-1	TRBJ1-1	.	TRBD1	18	TGCGCCAGCAGCCCCGGCCGCCGGACAGGGGCCTTGAACACTGAAGCTTTCTTT	CASSPGRRTGALNTEAFF
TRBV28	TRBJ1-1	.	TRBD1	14	TGTGCCAGCAGGGTCCCGGGACAGGCAACTGAAGCTTTCTTT	CASRVPGQATEAFF
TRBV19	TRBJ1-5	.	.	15	TGTGCCAGTAGTATAATGGGGTTCGGCAATCAGCCCCAGCATTTT	CASSIMGFGNQPQHF
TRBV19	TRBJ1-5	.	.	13	TGTGCCAGTAATGGGCGAGGCAATCAGCCCCAGCATTTT	CASNGRGNQPQHF
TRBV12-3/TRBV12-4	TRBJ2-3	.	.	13	TGTGCCAGCACGATGAGGAGCACAGATACGCAGTATTTT	CASTMRSTDTQYF
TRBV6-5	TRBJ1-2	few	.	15	TGTGCCAGTCGAATCCTCGGTCGGGCTAACTATGGCTACACCTTC	CASRILGRANYGYTF
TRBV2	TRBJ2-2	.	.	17	TGTGCCAGCAGTGATGGGCCCCGCCGACTTTGGGCCGGGGAGCTGTTTTTT	CASSDGPRRLWAGELFF
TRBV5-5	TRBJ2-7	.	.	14	TGTGCCAGCAGCTTGGTCAATCAGGACTACGAGCAGTACTTC	CASSLVNQDYEQYF
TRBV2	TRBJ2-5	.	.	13	TGTGCCAGCGGGGATGGATTACAAGAGACCCAGTACTTC	CASGDGLQETQYF
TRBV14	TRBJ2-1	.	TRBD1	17	TGTGCCAGCAGCCAAGATTTCGAATGGGACAGGGGTAATGAGCAGTTCTTC	CASSQDFEWDRGNEQFF
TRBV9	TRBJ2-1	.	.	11	TGTGCCAGCAGCGTAGAACAGGAGCAGTTCTTC	CASSVEQEQFF
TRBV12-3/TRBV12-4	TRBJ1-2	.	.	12	TGTGCCAGCAGTGACAGCAACTATGGCTACACCTTC	CASSDSNYGYTF
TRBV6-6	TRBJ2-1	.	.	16	TGTGCCAGCAGGGATGTCTGGTCGGCAGGGGTCAATGAGCAGTTCTTC	CASRDVWSAGVNEQFF
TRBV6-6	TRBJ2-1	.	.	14	TGTGCCAGCAGAAGAGGGGAGAATCACAATGAGCAGTTCTTC	CASRRGENHNEQFF
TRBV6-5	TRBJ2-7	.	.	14	TGTGCCAGCAGTTACTCGATTGGGGTTGGGGAGCAGTACTTC	CASSYSIGVGEQYF
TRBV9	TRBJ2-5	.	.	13	TGTGCCAGCAGCGCGAGGGGGTTTGAGACCCAGTACTTC	CASSARGFETQYF
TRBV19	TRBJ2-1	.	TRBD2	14	TGTGCCAGTAGTATATCGGGGGGGCCGGTCGAGCAGTTCTTC	CASSISGGPVEQFF
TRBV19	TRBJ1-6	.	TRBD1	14	TGTGCCAGTAGTGGGACAGACGATAATTCACCCCTCCACTTT	CASSGTDDNSPLHF
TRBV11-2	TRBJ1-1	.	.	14	TGTGCCAGCAGCTTAGCCGGGGTGAACACTGAAGCTTTCTTT	CASSLAGVNTEAFF
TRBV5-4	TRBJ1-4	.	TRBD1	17	TGTGCCAGCAGCCCGGACCGACAGGGGGCTTTAGGGGAAAAACTGTTTTTT	CASSPDRQGALGEKLFF
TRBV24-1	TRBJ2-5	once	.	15	TGTGCCACCAGTGATTCGTCCTTGGGCCGAGAGACCCAGTACTTC	CATSDSSLGRETQYF
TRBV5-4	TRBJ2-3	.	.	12	TGTGCCAGCAGCTTGGATTCAGATACGCAGTATTTT	CASSLDSDTQYF
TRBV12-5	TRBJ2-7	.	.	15	TGTGCTAGTGGATCTCCGGGACCGTTCTCCTACGAGCAGTACTTC	CASGSPGPFSYEQYF